This T cell receptor (beta chain) was identified in a study of monozygotic twins with inflammatory bowel disease. About this clonotype itself: The antigen is undetermined.

TCR libraries were prepared from roughly 3,700 ng total RNA each. For each CDR3 protein, TCRdb gives one entry from its re-call of the 5' RACE reads, without DNA. The clone table shows hundreds of thousands of distinct CDR3 sequences, with the ten largest holding roughly 5.8%. CDR3 length equals 16 residues. Germline V gene lookup returns CDR1 MNHEY and CDR2 SVGAGI. Findings of the study overall: The inverse Simpson measure of TCRbeta diversity was lower in IBD patients than in healthy co-twins.

The chain couples TRBV6-5 to TRBJ2-1; the D call of TRBD2 rests on TCRdb alone, since no DNA is present to check it. Sequencing input: blood. The clonotype was recovered from a human donor with ulcerative colitis or Crohn's disease, or a healthy co-twin of an affected twin (not recorded which). The CDR3 reads CASSYEGGHTYNEQFF.